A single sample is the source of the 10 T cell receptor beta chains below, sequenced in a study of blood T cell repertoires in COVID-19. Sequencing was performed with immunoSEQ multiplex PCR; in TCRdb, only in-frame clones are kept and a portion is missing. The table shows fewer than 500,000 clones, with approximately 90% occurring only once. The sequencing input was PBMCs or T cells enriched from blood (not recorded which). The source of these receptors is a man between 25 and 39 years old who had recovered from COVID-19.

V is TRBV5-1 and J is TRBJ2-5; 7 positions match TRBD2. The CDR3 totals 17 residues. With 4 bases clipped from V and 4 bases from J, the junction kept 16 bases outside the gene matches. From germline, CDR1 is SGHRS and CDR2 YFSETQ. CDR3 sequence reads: CASSRGGGGEFGETQYF. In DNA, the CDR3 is TGCGCCAGCAGCCGTGGCGGGGGAGGAGAGTTCGGAGAGACCCAGTACTTC.

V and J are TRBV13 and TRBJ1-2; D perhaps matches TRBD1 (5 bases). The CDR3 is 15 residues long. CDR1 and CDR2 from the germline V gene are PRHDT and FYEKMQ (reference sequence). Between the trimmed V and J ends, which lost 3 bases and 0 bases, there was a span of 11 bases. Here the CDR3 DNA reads TGTGCCAGCAGCTTGGAGGGGAAGACTAACTATGGCTACACCTTC. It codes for CASSLEGKTNYGYTF. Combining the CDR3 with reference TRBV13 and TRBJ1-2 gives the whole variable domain AAGVIQSPRHLIKEKRETATLKCYPIPRHDTVYWYQQGPGQDPQFLISFYEKMQSDKGSIPDRFSAQQFSDYHSELNMSSLELGDSALYFCASSLEGKTNYGYTFGSGTRLTVV.

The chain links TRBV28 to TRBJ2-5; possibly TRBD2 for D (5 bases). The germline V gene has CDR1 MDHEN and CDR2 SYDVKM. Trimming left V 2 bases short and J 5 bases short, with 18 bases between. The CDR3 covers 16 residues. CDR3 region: CASSLEGRRSSETQYF. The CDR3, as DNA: TGTGCCAGCAGTTTAGAGGGTAGGCGGTCCTCCGAGACCCAGTACTTC.

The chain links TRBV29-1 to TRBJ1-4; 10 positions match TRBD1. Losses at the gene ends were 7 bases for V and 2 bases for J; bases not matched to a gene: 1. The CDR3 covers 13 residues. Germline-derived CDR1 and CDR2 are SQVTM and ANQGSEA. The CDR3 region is CSGQGATNEKLFF. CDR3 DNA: TGCAGCGGACAGGGGGCGACTAATGAAAAACTGTTTTTT. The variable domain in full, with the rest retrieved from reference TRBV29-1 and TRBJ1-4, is SAVISQKPSRDICQRGTSLTIQCQVDSQVTMMFWYRQQPGQSLTLIATANQGSEATYESGFVIDKFPISRPNLTFSTLTVSNMSPEDSSIYLCSGQGATNEKLFFGSGTQLSVL.

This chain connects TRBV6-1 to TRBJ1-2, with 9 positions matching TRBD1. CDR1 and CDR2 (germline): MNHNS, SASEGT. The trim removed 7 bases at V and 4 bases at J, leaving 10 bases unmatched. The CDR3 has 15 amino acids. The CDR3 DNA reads TGTGCCAGCACCCCCGCCGGGACAGGGTCCTATGGCTACACCTTC. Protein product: CASTPAGTGSYGYTF.

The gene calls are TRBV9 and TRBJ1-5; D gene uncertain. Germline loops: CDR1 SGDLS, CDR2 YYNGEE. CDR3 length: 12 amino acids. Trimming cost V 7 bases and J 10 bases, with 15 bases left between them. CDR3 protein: CASGGLGKPQHF. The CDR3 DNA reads TGTGCCAGCGGAGGTTTGGGGAAACCCCAGCATTTT.

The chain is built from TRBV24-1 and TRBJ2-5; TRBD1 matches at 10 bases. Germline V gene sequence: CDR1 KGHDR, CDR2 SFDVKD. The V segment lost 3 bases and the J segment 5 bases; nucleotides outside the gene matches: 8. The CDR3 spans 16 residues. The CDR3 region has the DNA TGTGCCACCAGTGATCCGACAGGGGGCAACATCGAGACCCAGTACTTC. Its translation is CATSDPTGGNIETQYF.

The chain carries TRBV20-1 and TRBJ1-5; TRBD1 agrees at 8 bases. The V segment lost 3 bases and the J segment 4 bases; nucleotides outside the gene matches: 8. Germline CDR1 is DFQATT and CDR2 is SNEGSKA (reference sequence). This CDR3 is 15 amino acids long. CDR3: CSASSLGQENQPQHF. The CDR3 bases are TGCAGTGCTAGTTCCCTGGGACAGGAAAATCAGCCCCAGCATTTT.

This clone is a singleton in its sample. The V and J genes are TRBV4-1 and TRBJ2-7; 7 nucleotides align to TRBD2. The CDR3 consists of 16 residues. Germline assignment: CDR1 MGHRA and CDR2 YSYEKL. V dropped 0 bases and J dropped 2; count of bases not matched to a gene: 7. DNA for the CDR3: TGCGCCAGCAGCCAAGATAGCGGGTATCCCGCCTACGAGCAGTACTTC. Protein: CASSQDSGYPAYEQYF.

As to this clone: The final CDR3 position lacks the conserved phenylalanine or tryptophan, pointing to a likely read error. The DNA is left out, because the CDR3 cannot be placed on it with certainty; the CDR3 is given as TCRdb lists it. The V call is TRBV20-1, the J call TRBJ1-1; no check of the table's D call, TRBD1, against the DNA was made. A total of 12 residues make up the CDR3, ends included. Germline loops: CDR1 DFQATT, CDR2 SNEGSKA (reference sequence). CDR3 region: CSASPRDRVVLG.